The T cell receptor beta chain under discussion was sequenced for a study of T cells in Graves' hyperthyroidism and ophthalmopathy. The CDR3 sequence is 13 residues long. The germline gives CDR1 LGHDT, CDR2 YNNKEL (reference sequence). Trimming cost V 4 bases and J 7 bases, with 11 bases left between them. This clonotype was counted only a few times. Amplification of TCR beta CDR3 regions used RNA as the template. TCR CDR3 regions were first amplified by RT-PCR with HTBI primers. TCRdb re-analysed the multiplex PCR reads in MiXCR, keeping a single row per CDR3 protein. The sample shows 400,000 to 500,000 distinct CDR3 sequences, about 15% of them seen only once.

The TCR comes from a woman between 18 and 30 years old with Graves' hyperthyroidism. The chain uses TRBV3-1 and TRBJ2-1; a weak D match, TRBD2 (6 bases). Specimen: blood. The CDR3 loop is CASSPDYHNEQFF. The CDR3 nucleotides are TGTGCCAGCAGCCCGGACTATCATAATGAGCAGTTCTTC.